This T cell receptor beta chain was identified during a study of blood T cell repertoires in COVID-19. About the study: Nucleic acid was either cDNA or gDNA, and it came from T cells, B-cell-depleted T cells, or PBMCs.

Sequenced by immunoSEQ multiplex PCR; TCRdb stores in-frame clones only, minus some. Counted here are 290,000 or so clones, roughly nine tenths occurring once; the ten biggest clones make up 2% to 3%. The CDR3 length is 17 residues. V was clipped by 2 bases and J by 3 bases; unmatched bases: 6. Germline V gene lookup returns CDR1 MRHNA and CDR2 SNTAGT. Sequencing was carried out using peripheral blood. J is TRBJ1-6 and V is TRBV6-4, with TRBD1 identical over 8 bases. This TCR derives from a man between 18 and 35 years old with active or convalescent COVID-19. As DNA, the CDR3 is TGTGCCAGCAGTGACCAGACAGGGGAAGGCTATAATTCACCCCTCCACTTT. This sequence encodes CASSDQTGEGYNSPLHF.